Sequencing of this TCR beta chain was carried out in a study of CD8 T cells in ankylosing spondylitis. TCRdb recomputed calls from the 5' RACE reads with MiXCR, one row per CDR3 protein. The table has about 210,000 distinct CDR3 sequences, around 6.6% seen once; the top ten hold approximately 14%. Study results and limitations: Among TCR beta sequences, a motif of several highly homologous variants appeared characteristic of ankylosing spondylitis blood.

The CDR3 covers 15 residues. CDR1 and CDR2 (germline): SGDLS, YYNGEE. The V and J ends lost 2 bases and 1 base respectively, with 10 bases between them. On this clonotype: The target antigen is unknown.

The sample consisted of blood, either unsorted or a sorted T cell fraction (not recorded which). The clonotype comes from a male donor with ankylosing spondylitis. The chain employs TRBV9 and TRBJ1-5; D unclear. CDR3 bases: TGTGCCAGCAGCGTTGGATCTGGGAGCAATCAGCCCCAGCATTTT. Translated, it gives CASSVGSGSNQPQHF.